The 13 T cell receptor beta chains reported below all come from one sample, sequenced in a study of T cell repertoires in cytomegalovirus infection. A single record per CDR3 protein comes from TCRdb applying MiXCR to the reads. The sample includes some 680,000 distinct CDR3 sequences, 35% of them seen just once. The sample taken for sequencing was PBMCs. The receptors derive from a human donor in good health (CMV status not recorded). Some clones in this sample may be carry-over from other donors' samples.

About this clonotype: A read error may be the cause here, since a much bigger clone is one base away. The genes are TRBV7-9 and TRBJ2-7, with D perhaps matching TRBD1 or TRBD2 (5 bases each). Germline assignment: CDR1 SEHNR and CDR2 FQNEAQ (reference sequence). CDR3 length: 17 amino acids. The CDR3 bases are TGTGCCAGCAGACCCACAGGCGGGTTTTCCCCTACCTACGAGCAGTCCTTC. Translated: CASRPTGGFSPTYEQSF.

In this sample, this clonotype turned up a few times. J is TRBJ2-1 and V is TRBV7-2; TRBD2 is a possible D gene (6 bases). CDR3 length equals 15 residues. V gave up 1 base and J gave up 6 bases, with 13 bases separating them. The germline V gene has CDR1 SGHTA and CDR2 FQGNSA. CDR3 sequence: CASSLGVGGRNEQFF. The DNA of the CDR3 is TGTGCCAGCAGCTTAGGAGTCGGGGGACGCAATGAGCAGTTCTTC. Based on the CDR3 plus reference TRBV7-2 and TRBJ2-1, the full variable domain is GAGVSQSPSNKVTEKGKDVELRCDPISGHTALYWYRQSLGQGLEFLIYFQGNSAPDKSGLPSDRFSAERTGGSVSTLTIQRTQQEDSAVYLCASSLGVGGRNEQFFGPGTRLTVL.

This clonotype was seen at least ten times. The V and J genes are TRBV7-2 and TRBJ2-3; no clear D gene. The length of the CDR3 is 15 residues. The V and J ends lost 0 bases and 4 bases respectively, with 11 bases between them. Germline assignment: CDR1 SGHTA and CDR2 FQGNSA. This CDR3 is CASSLAQSQADTQYF. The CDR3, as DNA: TGTGCCAGCAGCTTAGCGCAATCGCAGGCAGATACGCAGTATTTT.

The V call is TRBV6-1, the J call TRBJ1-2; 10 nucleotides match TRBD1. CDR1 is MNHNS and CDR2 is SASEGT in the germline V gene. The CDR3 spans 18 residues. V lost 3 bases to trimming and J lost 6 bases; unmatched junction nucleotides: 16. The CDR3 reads CASSDRRYPGQGTDGYTF. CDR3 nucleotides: TGTGCCAGCAGTGATAGGAGGTACCCGGGACAGGGGACGGATGGCTACACCTTC.

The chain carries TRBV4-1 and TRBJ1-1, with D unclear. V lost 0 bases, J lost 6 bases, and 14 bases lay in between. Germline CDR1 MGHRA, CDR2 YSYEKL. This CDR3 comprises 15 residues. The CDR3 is CASSQEWQEGPEAFF. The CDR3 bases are TGCGCCAGCAGCCAAGAATGGCAGGAAGGCCCTGAAGCTTTCTTT.

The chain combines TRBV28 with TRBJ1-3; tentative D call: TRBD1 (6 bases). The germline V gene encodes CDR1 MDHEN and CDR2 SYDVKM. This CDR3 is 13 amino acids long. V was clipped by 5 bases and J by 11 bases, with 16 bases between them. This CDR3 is CASSVGHLDSIYF. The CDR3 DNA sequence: TGTGCCAGCAGTGTGGGACATTTGGACTCCATATATTTT.

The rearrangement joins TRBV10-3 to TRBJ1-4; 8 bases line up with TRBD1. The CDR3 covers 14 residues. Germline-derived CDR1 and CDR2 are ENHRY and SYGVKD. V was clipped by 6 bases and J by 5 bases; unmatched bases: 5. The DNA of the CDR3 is TGTGCCATCAGACCCGGGACAGGCAATGAAAAACTGTTTTTT. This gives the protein CAIRPGTGNEKLFF.

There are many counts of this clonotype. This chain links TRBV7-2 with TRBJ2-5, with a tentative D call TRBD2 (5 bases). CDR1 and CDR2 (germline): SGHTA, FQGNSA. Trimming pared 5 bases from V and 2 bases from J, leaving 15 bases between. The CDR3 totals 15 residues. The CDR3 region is CASSESLGRQETQYF. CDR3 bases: TGTGCCAGCAGCGAGTCCCTGGGGAGACAAGAGACCCAGTACTTC.

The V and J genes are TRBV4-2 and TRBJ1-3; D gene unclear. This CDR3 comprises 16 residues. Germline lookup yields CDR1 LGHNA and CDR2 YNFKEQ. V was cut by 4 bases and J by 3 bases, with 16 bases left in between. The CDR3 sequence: CASSRSTENFGNTIYF. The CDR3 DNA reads TGTGCCAGCAGCCGTTCCACGGAAAACTTTGGAAACACCATATATTTT.

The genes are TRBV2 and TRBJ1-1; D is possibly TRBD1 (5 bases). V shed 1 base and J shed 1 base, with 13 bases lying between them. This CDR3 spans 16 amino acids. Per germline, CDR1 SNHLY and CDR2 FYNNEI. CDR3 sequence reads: CASSEDFGGKNTEAFF. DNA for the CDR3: TGTGCCAGCAGTGAAGATTTCGGGGGGAAGAACACTGAAGCTTTCTTT.

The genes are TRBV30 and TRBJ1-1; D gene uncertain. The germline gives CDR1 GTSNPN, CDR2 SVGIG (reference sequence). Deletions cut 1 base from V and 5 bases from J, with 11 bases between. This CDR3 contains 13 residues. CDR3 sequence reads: CAWSGVSGTEAFF. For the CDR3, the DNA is TGTGCCTGGAGTGGGGTCTCGGGGACTGAAGCTTTCTTT.

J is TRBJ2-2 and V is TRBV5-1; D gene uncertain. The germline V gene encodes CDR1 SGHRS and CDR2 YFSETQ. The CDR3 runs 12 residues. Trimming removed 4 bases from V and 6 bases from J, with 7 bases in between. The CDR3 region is CASSADPGELFF. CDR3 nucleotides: TGCGCCAGCAGCGCGGATCCCGGGGAGCTGTTTTTT.

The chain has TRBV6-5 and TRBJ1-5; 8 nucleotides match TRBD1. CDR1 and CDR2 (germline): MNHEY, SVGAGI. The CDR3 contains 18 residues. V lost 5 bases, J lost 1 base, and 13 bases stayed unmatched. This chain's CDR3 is CASSKQGQVKGSNQPQHF. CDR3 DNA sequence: TGTGCCAGCAGTAAACAGGGACAGGTGAAGGGAAGCAATCAGCCCCAGCATTTT.